This T cell receptor beta chain was captured by sequencing in a study of blood T cell repertoires in COVID-19. About the research overall: Both acute and convalescent COVID-19 samples were obtained from the United States, Italy and Spain.

This clone was found once. CDR3 size: 16 residues. The V segment lost 4 bases and the J segment 2 bases; nucleotides outside the gene matches: 5. Per the germline V gene, CDR1 is SSHAT and CDR2 is FNYEAQ (reference sequence). Profiled with immunoSEQ multiplex PCR; TCRdb holds only in-frame clones, not every one. Here the sample spans some 220,000 clones, 83% being singletons. The specimen was peripheral blood. The gene calls are TRBV7-7 and TRBJ1-1; TRBD1 matches 12 bases. This sequence was found in a woman younger than 45 with COVID-19, enrolled during active disease. CDR3 sequence reads: CASSSGTGGVNTEAFF. The CDR3 DNA is TGTGCCAGCAGCTCCGGGACAGGGGGCGTAAACACTGAAGCTTTCTTT. Full variable domain (outside the CDR3, taken from reference TRBV7-7 and TRBJ1-1): GAGVSQSPRYKVTKRGQDVTLRCDPISSHATLYWYQQALGQGPEFLTYFNYEAQPDKSGLPSDRFSAERPEGSISTLTIQRTEQRDSAMYRCASSSGTGGVNTEAFFGQGTRLTVV.